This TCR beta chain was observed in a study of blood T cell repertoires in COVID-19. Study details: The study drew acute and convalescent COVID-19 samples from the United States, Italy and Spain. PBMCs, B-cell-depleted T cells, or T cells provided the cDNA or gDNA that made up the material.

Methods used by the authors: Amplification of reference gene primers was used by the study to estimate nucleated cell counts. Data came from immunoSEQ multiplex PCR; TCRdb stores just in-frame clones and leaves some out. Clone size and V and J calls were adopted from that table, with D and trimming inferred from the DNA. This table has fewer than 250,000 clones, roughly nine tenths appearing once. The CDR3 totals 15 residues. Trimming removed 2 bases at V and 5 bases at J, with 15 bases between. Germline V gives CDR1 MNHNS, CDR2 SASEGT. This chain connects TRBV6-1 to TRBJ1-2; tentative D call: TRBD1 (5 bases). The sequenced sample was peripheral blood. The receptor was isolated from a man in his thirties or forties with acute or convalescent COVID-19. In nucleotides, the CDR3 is TGTGCCAGCAGTGAAAGTCCCGACAGAAGTTATGGCTACACCTTC. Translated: CASSESPDRSYGYTF.